The sequence of this T cell receptor (beta chain) was determined in a study of blood T cell repertoires in COVID-19. The overall study: From the United States, Italy and Spain came samples of acute and convalescent COVID-19.

Repertoires were generated with immunoSEQ multiplex PCR, while TCRdb's copy carries only in-frame clones and drops some. Of over 55,000 clones in the sample, 70% to 85% were seen once. This clone occurred a few times. This CDR3 spans 15 amino acids. The junction had 10 bases not matched to a gene; V was cut back by 5 bases and J by 4 bases. CDR1 is LNHNV, CDR2 YYDKDF, per germline (reference sequence). This receptor was identified in a woman between 70 and 85 years old with acute or convalescent COVID-19. The sequenced sample consisted of peripheral blood. This rearrangement joins TRBV15 to TRBJ2-7; 8 nucleotides line up with TRBD1. CDR3 region: CATSARQGFMYEQYF. CDR3 DNA sequence: TGTGCCACCAGCGCCCGACAGGGGTTCATGTACGAGCAGTACTTC. Filled out from reference TRBV15 and TRBJ2-7, the complete variable domain reads DAMVIQNPRYQVTQFGKPVTLSCSQTLNHNVMYWYQQKSSQAPKLLFHYYDKDFNNEADTPDNFQSRRPNTSFCFLDIRSPGLGDTAMYLCATSARQGFMYEQYFGPGTRLTVT.